This is a list of T cell receptor beta chains from one sample in a study of CD8 T cells in ankylosing spondylitis. Each CDR3 protein gets one entry after TCRdb re-called the 5' RACE reads with MiXCR. Of roughly 120,000 distinct CDR3 sequences in the sample, roughly an eighth were seen once. Material for sequencing was blood, either unsorted or a sorted T cell fraction (not recorded which). These receptors originate from a female donor with ankylosing spondylitis or in good health (not recorded which). Each CDR3 is given with its conserved first and last residue. The D gene is left open where the match is weak. Only part of the rows carry a size: once, few, many, or a class if the clone is expanded.

clone_size	d_call	v_call	j_call	cdr3_aa	cdr3_nt
many	TRBD2	TRBV6-1	TRBJ2-7	CASSPLAGEVYEQYF	TGTGCCAGCAGTCCTCTAGCGGGAGAGGTCTACGAGCAGTACTTC
few	TRBD2	TRBV12-3/TRBV12-4	TRBJ2-5	CASSSKRGGQETQYF	TGTGCCAGCAGTTCAAAGCGGGGGGGCCAGGAGACCCAGTACTTC
many	-	TRBV7-2	TRBJ2-3	CASSLSWGDTQYF	TGTGCCAGCAGCCTAAGCTGGGGGGATACGCAGTATTTT
many	-	TRBV20-1	TRBJ1-2	CSAREGGTRYGYTF	TGCAGTGCTAGAGAGGGGGGCACTAGGTATGGCTACACCTTC
many	-	TRBV29-1	TRBJ2-2	CSVTKRENTGELFF	TGCAGCGTCACCAAGAGGGAGAACACCGGGGAGCTGTTTTTT
few	-	TRBV12-3/TRBV12-4	TRBJ2-3	CASTIARADTQYF	TGTGCCAGCACGATCGCGAGGGCAGATACGCAGTATTTT
few	-	TRBV15	TRBJ2-4	CATSPKPTGTGNIQYF	TGTGCCACCAGCCCTAAACCTACAGGGACCGGAAACATTCAGTACTTC
-	-	TRBV7-8	TRBJ2-7	CASSTGQLFSYEQYF	TGTGCCAGCAGCACAGGACAGCTGTTCTCCTACGAGCAGTACTTC
-	TRBD1	TRBV6-4	TRBJ1-1	CASSLDRASATEAFF	TGTGCCAGCAGCCTTGACAGGGCCTCAGCGACTGAAGCTTTCTTT
-	TRBD2	TRBV9	TRBJ2-5	CASSVSASGQETQYF	TGTGCCAGCAGCGTATCAGCTAGCGGGCAAGAGACCCAGTACTTC
many	TRBD2	TRBV5-6	TRBJ2-2	CASSFGVGRAGELFF	TGTGCCAGCAGCTTCGGTGTCGGGAGGGCCGGGGAGCTGTTTTTT
many	TRBD2	TRBV10-3	TRBJ2-1	CAISESQRERLYNEQFF	TGTGCCATCAGTGAGTCGCAGCGGGAACGCCTTTACAATGAGCAGTTCTTC
many	-	TRBV29-1	TRBJ2-1	CSVEDAGNLYNEQFF	TGCAGCGTTGAAGACGCGGGTAACCTTTACAATGAGCAGTTCTTC
-	TRBD2	TRBV10-3	TRBJ2-1	CAISASGGSYNEQFF	TGTGCCATCAGCGCTAGCGGGGGCTCCTACAATGAGCAGTTCTTC
many	-	TRBV12-3/TRBV12-4	TRBJ2-2	CASSFRPGELFF	TGTGCCAGCAGTTTCCGCCCCGGGGAGCTGTTTTTT
few	TRBD1	TRBV11-3	TRBJ1-2	CASSAGQTGYTF	TGTGCCAGCAGCGCGGGACAGACCGGCTACACCTTC
many	-	TRBV27	TRBJ2-1	CASSLVGNEQFF	TGTGCCAGCAGCTTAGTGGGCAATGAGCAGTTCTTC
-	TRBD1	TRBV27	TRBJ2-1	CASSFQGAWDEQFF	TGTGCCAGCAGTTTCCAGGGGGCGTGGGATGAGCAGTTCTTC
-	-	TRBV11-2	TRBJ2-1	CASSTRLPPNYNEQFF	TGTGCCAGCAGCACGAGACTCCCCCCAAACTACAATGAGCAGTTCTTC
many	-	TRBV7-2	TRBJ2-1	CASSLEGLNNEQFF	TGTGCCAGCAGCTTAGAGGGACTCAACAATGAGCAGTTCTTC
-	-	TRBV20-1	TRBJ2-3	CSARARLGIDTQYF	TGCAGTGCTAGAGCCCGACTAGGCATAGATACGCAGTATTTT
-	TRBD2	TRBV13	TRBJ2-5	CASSPGLAGQFSETQYF	TGTGCCAGCAGCCCCGGACTAGCGGGACAATTCTCGGAGACCCAGTACTTC